This entry is about one T cell receptor beta chain. The CDR3 extends over 15 amino acids. V gave up 6 bases and J gave up 2 bases; unmatched junction bases: 4. Germline CDR1 is SGHTA and CDR2 is FQGTGA. This sample stems from a study of blood T cell repertoires in COVID-19. During active infection, Seattle patients enrolled and were then monitored through disease. Sequenced by immunoSEQ multiplex PCR; TCRdb stores in-frame clones only, minus some. The sample includes 300,000 to 350,000 clones, roughly 89% seen only once; the top ten take around 8.9%. The chain combines TRBV7-3 with TRBJ2-1; 10 bases are shared with TRBD2. The sequenced sample was peripheral blood. This receptor was identified in a man under 40 with COVID-19, enrolled during active disease. The CDR3 reads CASSFSGGTYNEQFF. The CDR3 nucleotides are TGTGCCAGCAGTTTTAGCGGGGGGACCTACAATGAGCAGTTCTTC.